This T cell receptor (beta chain) came from a study of T cell responses to AZD1222 COVID-19 vaccine. A word on this clone: The antigen is undetermined.

Assay used: immunoSEQ multiplex PCR; TCRdb lists only in-frame clones, some missing. The table lists more than 140,000 clones, about nine tenths of them singletons. Overall study findings and caveats: In all cases, repertoires were sampled only after the peak T cell response.

Trimming removed 1 base at V and 5 bases at J, with 12 bases between. CDR1 SGHAT and CDR2 FQNNGV come from the germline V gene. The CDR3 sequence is 15 residues long. Sequenced here: peripheral blood, sampled on day 0 of AZD1222 vaccination. This sequence originates from an adult in good health. The chain links TRBV11-2 to TRBJ1-3; D perhaps matches TRBD1 (6 bases). The CDR3 sequence is CASSLGDRFRNTIYF. DNA for the CDR3: TGTGCCAGCAGCTTAGGTGACAGGTTTAGAAACACCATATATTTT.